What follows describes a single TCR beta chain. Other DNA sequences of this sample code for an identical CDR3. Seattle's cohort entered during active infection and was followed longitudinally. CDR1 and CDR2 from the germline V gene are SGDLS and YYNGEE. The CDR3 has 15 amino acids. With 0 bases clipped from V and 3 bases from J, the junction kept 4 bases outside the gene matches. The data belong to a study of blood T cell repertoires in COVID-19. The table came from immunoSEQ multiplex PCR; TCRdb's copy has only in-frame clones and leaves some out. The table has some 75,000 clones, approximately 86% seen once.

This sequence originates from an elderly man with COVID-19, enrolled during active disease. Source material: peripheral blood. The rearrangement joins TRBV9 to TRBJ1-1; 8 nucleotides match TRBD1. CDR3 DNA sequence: TGTGCCAGCAGCGTAGGTACAGGGGGTGACACTGAAGCTTTCTTT. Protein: CASSVGTGGDTEAFF.